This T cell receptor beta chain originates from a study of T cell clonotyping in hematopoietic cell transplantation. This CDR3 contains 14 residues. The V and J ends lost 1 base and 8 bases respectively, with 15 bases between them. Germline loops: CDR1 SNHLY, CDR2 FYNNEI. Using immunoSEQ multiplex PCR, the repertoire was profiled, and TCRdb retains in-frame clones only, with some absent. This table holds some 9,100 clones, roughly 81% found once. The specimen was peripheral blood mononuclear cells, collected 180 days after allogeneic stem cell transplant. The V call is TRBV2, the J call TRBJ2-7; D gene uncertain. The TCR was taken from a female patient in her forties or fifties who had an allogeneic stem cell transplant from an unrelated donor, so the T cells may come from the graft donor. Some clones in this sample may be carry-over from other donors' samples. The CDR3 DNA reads TGTGCCAGCAGTGAAGGTGCCCAACTTACGCAGCAGTACTTC. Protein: CASSEGAQLTQQYF. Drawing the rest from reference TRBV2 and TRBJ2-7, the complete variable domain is EPEVTQTPSHQVTQMGQEVILRCVPISNHLYFYWYRQILGQKVEFLVSFYNNEISEKSEIFDDQFSVERPDGSNFTLKIRSTKLEDSAMYFCASSEGAQLTQQYFGPGTRLTVT.